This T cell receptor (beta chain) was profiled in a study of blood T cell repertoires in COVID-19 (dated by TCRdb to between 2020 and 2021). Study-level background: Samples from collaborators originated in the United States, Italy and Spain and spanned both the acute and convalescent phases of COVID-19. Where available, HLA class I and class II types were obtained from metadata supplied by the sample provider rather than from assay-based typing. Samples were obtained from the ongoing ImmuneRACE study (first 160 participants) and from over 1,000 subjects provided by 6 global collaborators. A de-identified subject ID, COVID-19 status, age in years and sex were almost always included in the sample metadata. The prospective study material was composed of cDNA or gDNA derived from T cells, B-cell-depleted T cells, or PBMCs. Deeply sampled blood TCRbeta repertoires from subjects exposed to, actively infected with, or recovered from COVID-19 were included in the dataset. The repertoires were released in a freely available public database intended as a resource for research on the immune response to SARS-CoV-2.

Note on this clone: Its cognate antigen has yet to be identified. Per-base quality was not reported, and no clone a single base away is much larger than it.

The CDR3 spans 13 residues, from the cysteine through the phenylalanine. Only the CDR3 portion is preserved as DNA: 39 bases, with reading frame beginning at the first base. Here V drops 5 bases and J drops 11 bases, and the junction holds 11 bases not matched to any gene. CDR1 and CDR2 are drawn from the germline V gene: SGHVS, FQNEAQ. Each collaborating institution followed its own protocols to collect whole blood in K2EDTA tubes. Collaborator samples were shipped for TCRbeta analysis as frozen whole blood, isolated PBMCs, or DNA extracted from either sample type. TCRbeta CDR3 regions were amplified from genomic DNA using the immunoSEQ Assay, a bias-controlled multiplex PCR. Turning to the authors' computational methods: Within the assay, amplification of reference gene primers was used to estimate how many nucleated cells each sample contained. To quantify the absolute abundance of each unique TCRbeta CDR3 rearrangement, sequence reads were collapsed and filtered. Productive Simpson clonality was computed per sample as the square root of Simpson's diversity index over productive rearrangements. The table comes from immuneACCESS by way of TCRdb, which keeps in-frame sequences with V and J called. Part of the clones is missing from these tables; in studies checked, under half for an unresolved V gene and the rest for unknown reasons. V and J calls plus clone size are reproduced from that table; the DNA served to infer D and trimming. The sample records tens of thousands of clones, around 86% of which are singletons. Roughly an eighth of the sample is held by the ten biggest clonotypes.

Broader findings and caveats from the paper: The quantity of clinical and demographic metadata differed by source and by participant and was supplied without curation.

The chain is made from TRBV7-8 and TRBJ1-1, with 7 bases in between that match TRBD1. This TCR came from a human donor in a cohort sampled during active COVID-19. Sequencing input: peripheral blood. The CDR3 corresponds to CASSRPEGARAFF. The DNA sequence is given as TGTGCCAGCAGCCGTCCGGAGGGGGCCCGGGCTTTCTTT.